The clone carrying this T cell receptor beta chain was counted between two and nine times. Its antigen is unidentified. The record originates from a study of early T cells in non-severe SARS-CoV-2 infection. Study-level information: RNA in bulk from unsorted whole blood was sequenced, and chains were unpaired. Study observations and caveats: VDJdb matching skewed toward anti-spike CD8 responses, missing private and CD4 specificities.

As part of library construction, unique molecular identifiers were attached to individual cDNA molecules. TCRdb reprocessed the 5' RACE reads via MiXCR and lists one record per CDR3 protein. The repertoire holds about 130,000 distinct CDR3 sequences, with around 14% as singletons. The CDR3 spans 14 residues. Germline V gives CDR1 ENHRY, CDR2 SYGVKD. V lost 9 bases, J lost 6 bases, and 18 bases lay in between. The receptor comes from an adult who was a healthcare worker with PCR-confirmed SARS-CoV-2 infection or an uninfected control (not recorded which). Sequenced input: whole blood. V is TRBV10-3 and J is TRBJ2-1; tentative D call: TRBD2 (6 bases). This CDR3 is CAIQSSRGFNEQFF. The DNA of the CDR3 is TGTGCCATTCAAAGCTCGCGGGGTTTCAATGAGCAGTTCTTC.